The clone carrying this TCR beta chain showed up just a few times. Its antigen is as yet unknown. The data were taken from a study of regulatory T cells in long-lasting Graves disease. The overall study: Antithyroid drugs had been taken under 3 months by newly diagnosed Graves' patients.

Notes on the study in general: With a few thousand shared public clonotypes, persistent patients exceeded new patients, who shared 950 to 1,000. With persistent disease, TRBV28, TRBJ1-2 and TRBJ2-5 were the favored segments.

Time point of the sample: newly diagnosed GD, antithyroid drugs for less than 3 months. Extracted RNA from PBMCs served as the source of the TCR library. According to the study, TCR beta libraries were built with iRepertoire HTBI primers and CDR3-region Arm-PCR. TCRdb re-derived calls from the multiplex PCR reads in MiXCR, one entry per CDR3 protein. The sample lists more than 300,000 distinct CDR3 sequences, roughly 17% seen once, with roughly 21% in the top ten. Germline V gene sequence: CDR1 MNHNS, CDR2 SASEGT. V was clipped by 6 bases and J by 1 base, with 12 bases between them. The length of the CDR3 is 14 residues. These data also featured in a second study, about T cells in Graves' hyperthyroidism and ophthalmopathy. That paper states: HTBI primers drove first-round RT-PCR of the TCR CDR3.

The V and J genes are TRBV6-1 and TRBJ1-1, with D maybe TRBD1 (5 bases). The sequences come from peripheral blood mononuclear cells (PBMCs), collected at new diagnosis, from a patient treated with antithyroid drugs. The source is a woman between 18 and 29 years old with Graves disease. The CDR3 loop is CASRPGPGNTEAFF. Written as DNA, the CDR3 is TGTGCCAGCAGACCGGGGCCGGGGAACACTGAAGCTTTCTTT.